Listed below are T cell receptor beta chains from one sample, sequenced in a study of T cells in Graves' hyperthyroidism and ophthalmopathy. From the multiplex PCR reads, TCRdb called clonotypes with MiXCR, one entry per CDR3 protein. Found here are fewer than 550,000 distinct CDR3 sequences, 15% to 17% of them singletons; the top ten hold 13% to 15%. What was sequenced was blood. These receptors all come from a young woman with Graves' hyperthyroidism. CDR3s include the opening cysteine and the closing phenylalanine or tryptophan.

V | CDR3
TRBV10-3 | CAISPDRASTDTQYF
TRBV24-1 | CATIFRDRGLSNYGYTF
TRBV11-2 | CASSPRIYYEQYF
TRBV7-3 | CASSLAGEGEQYF
TRBV15 | CATSRDQVARATGELFF
TRBV19 | CANSARLSGNTEAFF
TRBV7-9 | CASSLGGDINEQFF
TRBV4-2 | CASSQVAENYGYTF
TRBV28 | CASSSEALEQYF
TRBV2 | CASSAEGLGKETQYF
TRBV7-2 | CASSLDDRGQAYEQYF
TRBV2 | CASSVNRNEKLFF
TRBV28 | CASSFGGAEAFF